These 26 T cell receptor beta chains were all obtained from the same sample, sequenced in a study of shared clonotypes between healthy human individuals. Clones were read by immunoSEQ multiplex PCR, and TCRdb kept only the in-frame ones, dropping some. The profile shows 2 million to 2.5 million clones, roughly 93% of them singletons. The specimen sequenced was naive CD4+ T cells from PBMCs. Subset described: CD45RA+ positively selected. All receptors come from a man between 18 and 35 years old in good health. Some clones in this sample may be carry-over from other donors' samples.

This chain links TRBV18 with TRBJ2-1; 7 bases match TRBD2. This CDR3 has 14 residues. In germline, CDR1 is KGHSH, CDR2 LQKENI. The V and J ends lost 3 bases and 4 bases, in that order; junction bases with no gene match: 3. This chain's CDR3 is CASSPLADYNEQFF. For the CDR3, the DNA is TGTGCCAGCTCACCCCTAGCGGATTACAATGAGCAGTTCTTC.

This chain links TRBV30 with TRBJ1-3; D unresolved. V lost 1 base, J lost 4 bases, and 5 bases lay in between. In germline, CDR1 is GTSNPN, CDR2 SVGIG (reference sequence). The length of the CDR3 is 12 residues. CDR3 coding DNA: TGTGCCTGGAGTGGCGTGGGAAACACCATATATTTT. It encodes CAWSGVGNTIYF.

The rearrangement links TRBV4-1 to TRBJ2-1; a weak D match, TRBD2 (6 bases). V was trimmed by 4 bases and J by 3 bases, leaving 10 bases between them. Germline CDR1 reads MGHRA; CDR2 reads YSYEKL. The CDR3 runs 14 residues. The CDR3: CASSRQTSYNEQFF. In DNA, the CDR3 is TGCGCCAGCAGCCGCCAGACTAGCTACAATGAGCAGTTCTTC.

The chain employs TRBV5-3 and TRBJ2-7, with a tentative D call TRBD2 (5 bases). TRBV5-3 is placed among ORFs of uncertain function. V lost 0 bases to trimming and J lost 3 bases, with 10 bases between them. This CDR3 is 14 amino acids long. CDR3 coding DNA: TGTGCCAGAAGCTTGGAGCCAAGCGGCTACGAGCAGTACTTC. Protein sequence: CARSLEPSGYEQYF.

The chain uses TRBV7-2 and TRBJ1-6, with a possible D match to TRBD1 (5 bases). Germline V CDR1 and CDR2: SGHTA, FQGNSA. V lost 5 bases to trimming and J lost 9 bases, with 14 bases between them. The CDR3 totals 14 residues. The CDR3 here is CASSQDSGSSPLHF. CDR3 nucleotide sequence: TGTGCCAGCAGCCAAGATTCAGGGAGTTCACCCCTCCACTTT.

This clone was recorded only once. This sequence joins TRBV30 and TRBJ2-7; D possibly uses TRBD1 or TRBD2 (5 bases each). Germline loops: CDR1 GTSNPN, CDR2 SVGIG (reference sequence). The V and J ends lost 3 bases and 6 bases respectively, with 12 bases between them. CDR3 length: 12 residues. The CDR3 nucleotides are TGTGCCTGGAGGGGGGTCCCGCGCGAGCAGTACTTC. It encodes CAWRGVPREQYF. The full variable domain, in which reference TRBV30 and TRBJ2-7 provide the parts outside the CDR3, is SQTIHQWPATLVQPVGSPLSLECTVEGTSNPNLYWYRQAAGRGLQLLFYSVGIGQISSEVPQNLSASRPQDRQFILSSKKLLLSDSGFYLCAWRGVPREQYFGPGTRLTVT.

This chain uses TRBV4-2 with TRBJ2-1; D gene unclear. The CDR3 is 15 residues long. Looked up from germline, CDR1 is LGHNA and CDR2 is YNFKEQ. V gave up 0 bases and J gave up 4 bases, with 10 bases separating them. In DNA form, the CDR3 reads TGTGCCAGCAGCCAAGAGGAGCGAATATACAATGAGCAGTTCTTC. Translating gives CASSQEERIYNEQFF.

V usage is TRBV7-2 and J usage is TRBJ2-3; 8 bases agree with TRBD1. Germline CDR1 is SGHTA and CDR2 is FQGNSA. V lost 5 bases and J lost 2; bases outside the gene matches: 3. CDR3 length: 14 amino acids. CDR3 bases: TGTGCCAGCAGCACGACAGGGGCCACAGATACGCAGTATTTT. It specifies CASSTTGATDTQYF.

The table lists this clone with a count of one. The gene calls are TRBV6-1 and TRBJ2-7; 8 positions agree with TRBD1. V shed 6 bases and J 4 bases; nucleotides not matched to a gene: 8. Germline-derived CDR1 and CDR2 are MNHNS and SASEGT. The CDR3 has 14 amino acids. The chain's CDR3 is CASSTDRAVYEQYF. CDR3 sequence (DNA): TGTGCCAGCAGCACGGACAGGGCCGTTTACGAGCAGTACTTC.

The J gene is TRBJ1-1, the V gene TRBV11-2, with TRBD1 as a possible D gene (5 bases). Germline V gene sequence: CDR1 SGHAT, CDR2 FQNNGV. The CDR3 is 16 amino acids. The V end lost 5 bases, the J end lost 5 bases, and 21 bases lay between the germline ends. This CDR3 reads CASSPPWGVGGTEAFF. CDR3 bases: TGTGCCAGCAGCCCCCCCTGGGGGGTTGGGGGAACTGAAGCTTTCTTT.

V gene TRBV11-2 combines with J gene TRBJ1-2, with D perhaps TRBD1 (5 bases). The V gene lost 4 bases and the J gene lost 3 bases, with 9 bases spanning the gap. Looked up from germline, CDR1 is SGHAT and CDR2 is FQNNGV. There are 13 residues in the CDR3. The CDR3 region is CASSSSGYYGYTF. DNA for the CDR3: TGTGCCAGCAGCTCTTCAGGGTACTATGGCTACACCTTC.

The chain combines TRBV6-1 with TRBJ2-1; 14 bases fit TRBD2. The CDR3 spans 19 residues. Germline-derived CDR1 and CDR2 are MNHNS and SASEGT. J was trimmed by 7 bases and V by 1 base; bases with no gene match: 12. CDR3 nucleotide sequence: TGTGCCAGCAGTGAAGGGTCAACTTGGACTAGCGGGAGGTTTAATGAGCAGTTCTTC. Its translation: CASSEGSTWTSGRFNEQFF.

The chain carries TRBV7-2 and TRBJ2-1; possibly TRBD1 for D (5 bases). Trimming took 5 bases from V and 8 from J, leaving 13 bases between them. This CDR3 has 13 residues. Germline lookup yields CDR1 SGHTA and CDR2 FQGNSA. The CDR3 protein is CASSRSQADEQFF. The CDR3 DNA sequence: TGTGCCAGCAGCCGCTCACAGGCGGATGAGCAGTTCTTC.

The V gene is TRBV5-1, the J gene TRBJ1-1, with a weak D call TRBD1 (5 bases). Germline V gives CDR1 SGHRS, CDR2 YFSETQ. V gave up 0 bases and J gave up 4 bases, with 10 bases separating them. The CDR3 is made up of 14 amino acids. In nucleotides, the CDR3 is TGCGCCAGCAGCTTGGAGGGGAACCCCACTGAAGCTTTCTTT. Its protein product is CASSLEGNPTEAFF.

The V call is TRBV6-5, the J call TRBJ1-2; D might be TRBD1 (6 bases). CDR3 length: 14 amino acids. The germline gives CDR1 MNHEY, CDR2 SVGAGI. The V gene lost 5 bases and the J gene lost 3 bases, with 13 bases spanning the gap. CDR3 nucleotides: TGTGCCAGCAGTCTGAACAGGGTTCACTATGGCTACACCTTC. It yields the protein CASSLNRVHYGYTF.

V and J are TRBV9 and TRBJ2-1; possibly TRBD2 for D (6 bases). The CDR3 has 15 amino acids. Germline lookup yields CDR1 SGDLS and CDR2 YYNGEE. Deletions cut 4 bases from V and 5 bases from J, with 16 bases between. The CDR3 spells CASSSRDWGHNEQFF. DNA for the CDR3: TGTGCCAGCAGCTCCCGGGACTGGGGTCACAATGAGCAGTTCTTC.

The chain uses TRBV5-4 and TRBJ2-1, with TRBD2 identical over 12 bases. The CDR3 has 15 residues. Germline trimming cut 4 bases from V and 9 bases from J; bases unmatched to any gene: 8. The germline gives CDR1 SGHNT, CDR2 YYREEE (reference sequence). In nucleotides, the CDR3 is TGTGCCAGCAGCACCCCTAGCGGGAGGGCGCTTGAGCAGTTCTTC. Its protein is CASSTPSGRALEQFF.

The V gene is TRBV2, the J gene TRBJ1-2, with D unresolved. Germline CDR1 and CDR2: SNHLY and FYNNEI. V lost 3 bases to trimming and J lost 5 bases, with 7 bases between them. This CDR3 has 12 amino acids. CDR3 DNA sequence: TGTGCCAGCAGTGATTCTTTTTATGGCTACACCTTC. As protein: CASSDSFYGYTF.

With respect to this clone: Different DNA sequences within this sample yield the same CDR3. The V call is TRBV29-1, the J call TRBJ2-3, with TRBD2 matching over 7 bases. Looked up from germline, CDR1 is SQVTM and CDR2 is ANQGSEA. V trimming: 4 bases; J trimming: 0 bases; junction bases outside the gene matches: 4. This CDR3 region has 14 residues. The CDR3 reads CSVGPSGSTDTQYF. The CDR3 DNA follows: TGCAGCGTTGGTCCTAGCGGTAGCACAGATACGCAGTATTTT.

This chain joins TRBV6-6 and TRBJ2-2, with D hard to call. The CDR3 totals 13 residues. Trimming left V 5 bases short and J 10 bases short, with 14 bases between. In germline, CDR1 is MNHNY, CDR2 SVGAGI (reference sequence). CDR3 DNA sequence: TGTGCCAGCAGTCGAGAAGTGGCCACGGAGCTGTTTTTT. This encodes CASSREVATELFF.

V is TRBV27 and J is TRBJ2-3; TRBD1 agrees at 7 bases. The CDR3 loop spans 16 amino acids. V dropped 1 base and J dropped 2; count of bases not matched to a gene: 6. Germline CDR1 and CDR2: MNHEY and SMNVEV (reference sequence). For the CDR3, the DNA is TGTGCCAGCAGTTTATGGAGGACAGGCTCCACAGATACGCAGTATTTT. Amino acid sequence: CASSLWRTGSTDTQYF.

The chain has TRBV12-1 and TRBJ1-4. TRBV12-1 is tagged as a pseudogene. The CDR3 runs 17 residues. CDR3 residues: CASSFTASRGRHEKLFF. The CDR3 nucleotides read TGTGCCAGCAGCTTCACAGCCTCTCGAGGCCGGCACGAAAAACTGTTTTTT.

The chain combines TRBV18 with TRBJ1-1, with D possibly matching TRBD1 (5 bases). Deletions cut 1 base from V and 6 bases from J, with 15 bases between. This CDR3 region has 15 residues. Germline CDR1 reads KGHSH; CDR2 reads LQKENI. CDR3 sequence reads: CASSPRSRAGAEAFF. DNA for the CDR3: TGTGCCAGCTCACCACGATCCAGGGCGGGCGCTGAAGCTTTCTTT.

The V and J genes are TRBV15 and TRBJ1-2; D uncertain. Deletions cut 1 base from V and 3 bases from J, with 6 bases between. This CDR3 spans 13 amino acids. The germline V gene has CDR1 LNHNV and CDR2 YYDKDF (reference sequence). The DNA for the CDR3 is TGTGCCACCAGCAGAGTAAGATACTATGGCTACACCTTC. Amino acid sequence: CATSRVRYYGYTF.

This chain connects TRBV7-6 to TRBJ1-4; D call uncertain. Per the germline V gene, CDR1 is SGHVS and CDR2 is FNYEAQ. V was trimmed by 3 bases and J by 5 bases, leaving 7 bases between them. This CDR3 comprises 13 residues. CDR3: CASSFSRNEKLFF. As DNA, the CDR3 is TGTGCCAGCAGCTTTAGCAGGAATGAAAAACTGTTTTTT.

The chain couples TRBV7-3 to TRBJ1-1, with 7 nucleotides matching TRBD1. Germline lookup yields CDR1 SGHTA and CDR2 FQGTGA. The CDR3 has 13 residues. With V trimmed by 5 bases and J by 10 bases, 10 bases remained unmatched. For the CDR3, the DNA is TGTGCCAGCAGCGTCGGGACAGAAGATCCAGCTTTCTTT. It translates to CASSVGTEDPAFF.